This TCR beta chain is from a study of T-cell memory formation after mild COVID-19. This clonotype has more than one count but fewer than ten. MiXCR was run by TCRdb on the 5' RACE reads, yielding one entry per CDR3 protein. The sample shows over 150,000 distinct CDR3 sequences, around 20% of them seen only once. The receptor's source is a man aged 18 to 29 who had mild COVID-19 (a few samples of this study predate the infection). Cell type and time point are not known. Input material: PBMCs or a T cell subset sorted from them (not recorded which).

This CDR3 is CSATTGQGTETQYF. CDR3 sequence (DNA): TGCAGTGCCACAACGGGACAGGGAACCGAGACCCAGTACTTC. The chain recombines TRBV20-1 with TRBJ2-5, with 9 bases matching TRBD1. Germline CDR1 and CDR2: DFQATT and SNEGSKA (reference sequence). The CDR3 runs 14 residues. The V and J ends lost 6 bases and 5 bases, in that order; junction bases with no gene match: 10.